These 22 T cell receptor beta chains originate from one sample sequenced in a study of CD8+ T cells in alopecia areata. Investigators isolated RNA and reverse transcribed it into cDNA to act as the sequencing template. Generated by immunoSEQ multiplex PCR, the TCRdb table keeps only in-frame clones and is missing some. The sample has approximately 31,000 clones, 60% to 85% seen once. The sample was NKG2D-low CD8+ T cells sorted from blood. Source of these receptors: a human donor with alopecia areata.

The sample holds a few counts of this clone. The CDR3 sequence is CASSDLAGSTDTQYF. CDR3 nucleotide sequence: TGTGCCAGCAGTGATCTAGCGGGCTCCACAGATACGCAGTATTTT. This rearrangement joins TRBV6-1 to TRBJ2-3; TRBD2 matches at 8 bases. The germline CDR1 and CDR2 sequences are MNHNS and SASEGT. This CDR3 region has 15 residues. J was trimmed by 2 bases and V by 3 bases; bases with no gene match: 4.

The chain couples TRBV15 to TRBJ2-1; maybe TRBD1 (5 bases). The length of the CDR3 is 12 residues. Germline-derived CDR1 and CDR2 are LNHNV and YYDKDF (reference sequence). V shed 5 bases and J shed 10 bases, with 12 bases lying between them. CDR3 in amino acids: CATSSWGHEQFF. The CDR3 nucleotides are TGTGCCACCAGCTCGTGGGGCCACGAGCAGTTCTTC.

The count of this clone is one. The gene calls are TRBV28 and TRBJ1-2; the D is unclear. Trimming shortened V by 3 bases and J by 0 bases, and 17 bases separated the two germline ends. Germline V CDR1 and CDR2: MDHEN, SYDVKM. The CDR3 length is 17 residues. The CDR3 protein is CASSLAAYGETNYGYTF. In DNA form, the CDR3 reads TGTGCCAGCAGTTTGGCGGCGTACGGGGAAACTAACTATGGCTACACCTTC.

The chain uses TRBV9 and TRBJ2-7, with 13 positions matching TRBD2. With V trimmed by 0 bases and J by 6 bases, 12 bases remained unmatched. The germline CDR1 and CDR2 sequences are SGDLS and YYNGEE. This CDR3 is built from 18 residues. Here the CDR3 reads CASSVDWTSGSWGGEQYF. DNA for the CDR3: TGTGCCAGCAGCGTAGACTGGACTAGCGGGAGTTGGGGAGGCGAGCAGTACTTC. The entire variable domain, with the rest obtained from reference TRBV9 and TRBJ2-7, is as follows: DSGVTQTPKHLITATGQRVTLRCSPRSGDLSVYWYQQSLDQGLQFLIQYYNGEERAKGNILERFSAQQFPDLHSELNLSSLELGDSALYFCASSVDWTSGSWGGEQYFGPGTRLTVT.

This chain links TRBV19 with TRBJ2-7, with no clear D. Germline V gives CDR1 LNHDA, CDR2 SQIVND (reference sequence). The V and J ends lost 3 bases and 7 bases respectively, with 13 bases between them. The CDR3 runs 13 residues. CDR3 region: CASSMTVVLEQYF. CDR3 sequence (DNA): TGTGCCAGTAGTATGACTGTCGTTCTTGAGCAGTACTTC.

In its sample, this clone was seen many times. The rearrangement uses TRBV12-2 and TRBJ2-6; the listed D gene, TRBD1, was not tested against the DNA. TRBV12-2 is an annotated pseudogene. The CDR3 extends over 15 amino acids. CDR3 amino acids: CASRLNSPRANVLTF. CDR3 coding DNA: TGTGCAAGTCGCTTAAACAGTCCAAGGGCCAACGTCCTGACTTTC.

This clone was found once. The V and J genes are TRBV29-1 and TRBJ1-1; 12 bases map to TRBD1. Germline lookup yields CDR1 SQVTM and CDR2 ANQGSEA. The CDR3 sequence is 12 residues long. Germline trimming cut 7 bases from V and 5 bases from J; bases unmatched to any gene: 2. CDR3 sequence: CSEGQGATEAFF. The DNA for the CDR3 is TGCAGCGAGGGACAGGGGGCAACTGAAGCTTTCTTT.

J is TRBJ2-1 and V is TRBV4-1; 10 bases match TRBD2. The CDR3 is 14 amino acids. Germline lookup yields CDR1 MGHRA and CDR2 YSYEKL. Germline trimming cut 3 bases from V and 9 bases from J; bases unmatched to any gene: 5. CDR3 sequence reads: CASSHLAGAGEQFF. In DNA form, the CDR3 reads TGCGCCAGCAGCCACCTAGCGGGGGCGGGTGAGCAGTTCTTC.

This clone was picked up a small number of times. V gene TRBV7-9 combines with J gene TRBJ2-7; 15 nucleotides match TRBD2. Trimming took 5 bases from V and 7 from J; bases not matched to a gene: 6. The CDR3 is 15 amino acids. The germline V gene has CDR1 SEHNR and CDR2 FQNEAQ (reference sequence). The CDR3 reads CASSLGLAGGFEQYF. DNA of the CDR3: TGTGCCAGCAGCCTCGGACTAGCGGGGGGGTTTGAGCAGTACTTC.

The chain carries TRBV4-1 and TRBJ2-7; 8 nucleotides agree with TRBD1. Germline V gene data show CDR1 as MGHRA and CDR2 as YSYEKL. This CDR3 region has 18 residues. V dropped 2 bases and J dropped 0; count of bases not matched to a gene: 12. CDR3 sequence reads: CASSQLIPGTGFSYEQYF. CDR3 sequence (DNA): TGCGCCAGCAGCCAACTGATACCCGGGACAGGCTTCTCCTACGAGCAGTACTTC.

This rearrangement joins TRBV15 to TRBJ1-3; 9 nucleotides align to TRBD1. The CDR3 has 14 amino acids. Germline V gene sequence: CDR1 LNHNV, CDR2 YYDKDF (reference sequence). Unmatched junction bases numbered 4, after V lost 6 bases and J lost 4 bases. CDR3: CATSRDREGNTIYF. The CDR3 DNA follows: TGTGCCACCAGTAGGGACAGGGAAGGAAACACCATATATTTT.

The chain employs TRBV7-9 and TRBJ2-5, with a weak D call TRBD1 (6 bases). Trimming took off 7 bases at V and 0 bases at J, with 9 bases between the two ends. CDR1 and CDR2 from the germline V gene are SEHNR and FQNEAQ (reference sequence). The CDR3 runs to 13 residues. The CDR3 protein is CASINRDQETQYF. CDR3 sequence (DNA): TGTGCCAGCATCAACAGGGACCAAGAGACCCAGTACTTC. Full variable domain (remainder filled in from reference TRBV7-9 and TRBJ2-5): DTGVSQNPRHKITKRGQNVTFRCDPISEHNRLYWYRQTLGQGPEFLTYFQNEAQLEKSRLLSDRFSAERPKGSFSTLEIQRTEQGDSAMYLCASINRDQETQYFGPGTRLLVL.

Written as DNA, the CDR3 is TGCGCCAGCAGCTCGGACAGGGTGAATGAGCAGTTCTTC. This translates into CASSSDRVNEQFF. This chain joins TRBV5-1 and TRBJ2-1, with 8 bases matching TRBD1. Germline values: CDR1 SGHRS, CDR2 YFSETQ. V lost 3 bases, J lost 7 bases, and 3 bases stayed unmatched. The CDR3 has 13 residues.

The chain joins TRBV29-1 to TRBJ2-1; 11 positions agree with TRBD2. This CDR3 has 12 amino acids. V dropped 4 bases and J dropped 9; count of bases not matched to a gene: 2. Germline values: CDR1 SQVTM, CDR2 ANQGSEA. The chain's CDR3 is CSVVAGGAEQFF. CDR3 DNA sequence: TGCAGCGTTGTAGCGGGAGGGGCTGAGCAGTTCTTC.

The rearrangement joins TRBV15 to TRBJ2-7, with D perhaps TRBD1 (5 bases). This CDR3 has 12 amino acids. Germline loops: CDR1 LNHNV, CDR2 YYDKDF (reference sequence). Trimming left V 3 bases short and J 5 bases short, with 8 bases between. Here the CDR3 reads CATSSKGDEQYF. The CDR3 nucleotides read TGTGCCACCAGCAGTAAAGGGGACGAGCAGTACTTC. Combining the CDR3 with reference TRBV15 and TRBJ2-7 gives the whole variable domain DAMVIQNPRYQVTQFGKPVTLSCSQTLNHNVMYWYQQKSSQAPKLLFHYYDKDFNNEADTPDNFQSRRPNTSFCFLDIRSPGLGDTAMYLCATSSKGDEQYFGPGTRLTVT.

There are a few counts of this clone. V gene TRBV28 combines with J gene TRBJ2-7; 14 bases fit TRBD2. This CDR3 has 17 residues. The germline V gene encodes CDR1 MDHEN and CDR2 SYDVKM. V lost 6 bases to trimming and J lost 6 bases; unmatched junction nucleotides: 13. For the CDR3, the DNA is TGTGCCAGCAGGCCCGGACTAGCGGGGGGTTCGCTGGGCGAGCAGTACTTC. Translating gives CASRPGLAGGSLGEQYF.

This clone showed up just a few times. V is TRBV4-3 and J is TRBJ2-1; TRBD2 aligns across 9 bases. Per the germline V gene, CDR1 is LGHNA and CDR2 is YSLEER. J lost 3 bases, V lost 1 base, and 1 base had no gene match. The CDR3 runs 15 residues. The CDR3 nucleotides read TGCGCCAGCAGCCAAGCTAGCGGGGACTACAATGAGCAGTTCTTC. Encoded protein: CASSQASGDYNEQFF.

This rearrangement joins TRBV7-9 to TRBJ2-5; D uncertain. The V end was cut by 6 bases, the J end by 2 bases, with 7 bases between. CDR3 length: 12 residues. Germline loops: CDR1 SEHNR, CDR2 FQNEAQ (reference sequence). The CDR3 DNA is TGTGCCAGCAGAGGATTACAAGAGACCCAGTACTTC. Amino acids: CASRGLQETQYF.

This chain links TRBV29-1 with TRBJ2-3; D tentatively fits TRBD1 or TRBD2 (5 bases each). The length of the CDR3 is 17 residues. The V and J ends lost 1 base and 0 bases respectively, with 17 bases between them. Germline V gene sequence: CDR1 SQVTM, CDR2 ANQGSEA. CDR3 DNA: TGCAGCGTTGAAGGGGACCCACGGACCTCTAGCACAGATACGCAGTATTTT. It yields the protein CSVEGDPRTSSTDTQYF.

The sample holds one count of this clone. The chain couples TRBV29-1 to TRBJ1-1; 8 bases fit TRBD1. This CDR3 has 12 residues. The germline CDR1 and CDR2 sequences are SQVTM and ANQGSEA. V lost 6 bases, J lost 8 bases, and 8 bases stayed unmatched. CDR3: CSVQSWTGEAFF. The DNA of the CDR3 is TGCAGCGTCCAAAGCTGGACAGGGGAAGCTTTCTTT.

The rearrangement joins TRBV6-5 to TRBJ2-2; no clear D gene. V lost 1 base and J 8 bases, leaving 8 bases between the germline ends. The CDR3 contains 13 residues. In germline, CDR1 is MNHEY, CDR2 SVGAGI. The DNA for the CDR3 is TGTGCCAGCAGTTACTACAGTAAGGGGGAGCTGTTTTTT. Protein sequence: CASSYYSKGELFF.

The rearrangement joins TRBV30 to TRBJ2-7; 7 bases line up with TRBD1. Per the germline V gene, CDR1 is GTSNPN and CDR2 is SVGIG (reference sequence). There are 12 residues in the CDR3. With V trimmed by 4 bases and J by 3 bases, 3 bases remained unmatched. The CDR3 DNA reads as TGTGCCTGGATCCCAGGGGGCTACGAGCAGTACTTC. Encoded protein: CAWIPGGYEQYF.